This T cell receptor (beta chain) was captured in a study of T cells after yellow fever vaccination. Study context: Fractions low in cell number were prepared with SMART-Seq v4 Ultra Low Input.

This clonotype appeared a few times. What it recognizes is unknown. V was cut by 1 base and J by 6 bases, with 10 bases left in between. This CDR3 has 13 residues. Study-wide points: The study noted that FACS-sorted repertoires could contain abundant clonotypes contaminating from the bulk population. Booster sampling recovered most clones from primary vaccination (about 97% CD4, around 90% CD8). Only a minor proportion of clonotypes was detected across both CD4 and CD8 compartments.

One entry per CDR3 protein, called by TCRdb with MiXCR from the 5' RACE reads. The data hold under 600,000 distinct CDR3 sequences, with about 13% observed a single time. The receptor was derived from a man aged 25 to 40 who received the YFV17D yellow fever vaccine. Specimen: PBMCs, collected on the day of the yellow fever booster vaccination. This chain links TRBV12-3 or TRBV12-4 with TRBJ2-7; D ambiguous. DNA for the CDR3: TGTGCCAGCAGTTTAGAAGGTCCCGGCGAGCAGTACTTC. This codes for CASSLEGPGEQYF.